This T cell receptor beta chain was observed in a study of T cells in Graves' hyperthyroidism and ophthalmopathy. Amplification of TCR beta CDR3 regions used RNA as the template. The TCR CDR3 was amplified in a first-round RT-PCR using the HTBI primer set. TCRdb analysed the multiplex PCR reads with MiXCR anew, one entry per CDR3 protein. The table lists 500,000 to 750,000 distinct CDR3 sequences, approximately 15% of them singletons. V lost 7 bases to trimming and J lost 3 bases; unmatched junction nucleotides: 14. CDR3 length: 15 residues. CDR1 is DFQATT, CDR2 SNEGSKA, per germline (reference sequence). Ophthalmopathy cases scored 3 or more on the Clinical Activity Score and 4 or more on NOSPECS grade, with duration below 3 months.

This receptor was identified in a young woman with Graves' ophthalmopathy. The sample consisted of blood. The chain employs TRBV20-1 and TRBJ2-7; 8 bases match TRBD2. CDR3 sequence: CSVIIPGTRRYEQYF. The CDR3 region has the DNA TGCAGTGTCATTATTCCCGGGACTAGGCGCTACGAGCAGTACTTC.